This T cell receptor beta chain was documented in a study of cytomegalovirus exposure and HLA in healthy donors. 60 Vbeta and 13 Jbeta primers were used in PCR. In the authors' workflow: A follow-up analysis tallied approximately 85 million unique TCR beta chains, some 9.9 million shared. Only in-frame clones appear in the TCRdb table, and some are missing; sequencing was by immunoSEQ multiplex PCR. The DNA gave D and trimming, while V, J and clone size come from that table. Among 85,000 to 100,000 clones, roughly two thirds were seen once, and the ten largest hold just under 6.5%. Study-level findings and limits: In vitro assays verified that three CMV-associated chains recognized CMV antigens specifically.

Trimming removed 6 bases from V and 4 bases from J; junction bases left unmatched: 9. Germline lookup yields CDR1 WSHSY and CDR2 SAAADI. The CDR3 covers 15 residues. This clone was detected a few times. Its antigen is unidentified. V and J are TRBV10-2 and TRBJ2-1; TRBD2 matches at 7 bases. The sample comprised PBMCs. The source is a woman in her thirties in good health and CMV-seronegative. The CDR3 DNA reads TGCGCCAGCAGCAGCTTTGCGGGAGAGTACAATGAGCAGTTCTTC. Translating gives CASSSFAGEYNEQFF.